This TCR beta chain was obtained from a study of T cell changes during pregnancy in multiple sclerosis (dated by TCRdb to about 2019). Looking at the study overall: Changes in the T cell repertoire over the course of pregnancy were examined in this study in women with multiple sclerosis.

As for this clone: Its antigen specificity is not known. Base qualities were left out, and no much larger clone turns up one base away.

Via the germline V gene, CDR1 is SGHAT and CDR2 FQNNGV. The CDR3 sequence holds 15 residues, the cysteine and phenylalanine included. CDR3 DNA only is kept here, 45 bases in frame from base 1. Trimming removed 4 bases from V and 3 bases from J, leaving 12 bases between the germline ends. Libraries were built with the immunoSEQ multiplex PCR assay. TCRdb re-hosts the immuneACCESS table, in-frame sequences only. Its copies lack some clones; in the studies checked, an unresolved V gene accounts for under half of them, and the cause for the rest is not known. This sample is represented by over 55,000 clones; roughly nine tenths of them were singletons. About 2.3% of the sample goes to the ten largest clones.

This sequence originates from a female donor with multiple sclerosis, enrolled in a pregnancy study. Sequences were derived from peripheral blood, sampled in the first trimester of pregnancy. The rearrangement combines TRBV11-2 with TRBJ1-4; the D gene is not confidently resolved. CDR3 region: CASSSQIQANEKLFF. The nucleotides read TGTGCCAGCAGCTCACAGATTCAGGCTAATGAAAAACTGTTTTTT.